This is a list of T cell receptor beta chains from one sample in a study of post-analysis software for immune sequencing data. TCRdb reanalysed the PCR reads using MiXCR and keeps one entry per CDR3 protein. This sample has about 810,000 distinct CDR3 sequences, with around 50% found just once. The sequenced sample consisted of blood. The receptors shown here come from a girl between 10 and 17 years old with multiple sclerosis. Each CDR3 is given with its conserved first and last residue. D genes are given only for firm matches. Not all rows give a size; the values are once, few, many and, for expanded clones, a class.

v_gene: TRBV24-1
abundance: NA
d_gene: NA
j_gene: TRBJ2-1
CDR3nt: TGTGCCACCAGTGACCCTGGGGCCGGGAGCTCCTACAATGAGCAGTTCTTC
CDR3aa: CATSDPGAGSSYNEQFF

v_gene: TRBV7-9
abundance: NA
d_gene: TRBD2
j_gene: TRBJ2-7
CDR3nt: TGTGCCAGCAGCTCCACCACCCTAGCGGGAGATGGTAATACAGGCGAGCAGTACTTC
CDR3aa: CASSSTTLAGDGNTGEQYF

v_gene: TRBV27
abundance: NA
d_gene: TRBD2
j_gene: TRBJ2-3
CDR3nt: TGTGCCAGCAGTCCGACTAGCGGGAGTACGCAGTATTTT
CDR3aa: CASSPTSGSTQYF

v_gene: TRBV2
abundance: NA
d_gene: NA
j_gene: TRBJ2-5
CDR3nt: TGTGCCAGCAGTGACAGGGCGGAGACCCAGTACTTC
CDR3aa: CASSDRAETQYF

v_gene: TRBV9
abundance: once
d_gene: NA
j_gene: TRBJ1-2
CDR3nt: TGTGCCAGCAGCGTAGGGCAGGCTAACTATGGCTACACCTTC
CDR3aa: CASSVGQANYGYTF

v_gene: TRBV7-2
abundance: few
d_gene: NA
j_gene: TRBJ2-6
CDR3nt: TGTGCCAGCAGCTTAGCGACGGGGTTCCTGACTGGCTTCCGGACTTTC
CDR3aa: CASSLATGFLTGFRTF

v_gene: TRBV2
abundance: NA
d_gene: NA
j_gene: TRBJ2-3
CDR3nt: TGTGCCAGCAGTGCCGGGACAACAGCTAGCACAGATACGCAGTATTTT
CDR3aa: CASSAGTTASTDTQYF

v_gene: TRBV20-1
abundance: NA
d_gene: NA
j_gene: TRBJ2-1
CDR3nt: TGCAGTGCTAGTTGGGGGTTCATAGGTGAGCAGTTCTTC
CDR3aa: CSASWGFIGEQFF

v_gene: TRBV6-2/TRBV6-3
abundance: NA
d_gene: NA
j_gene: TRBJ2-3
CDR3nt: TGTGCCAGCAGCGCCAGGGGTGGTGCAGATACGCAGTATTTT
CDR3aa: CASSARGGADTQYF

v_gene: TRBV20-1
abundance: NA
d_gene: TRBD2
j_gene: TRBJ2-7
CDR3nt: TGCAGTGCTAGTCCTAGCGGGAGGGCCTCTTCCTACGAGCAGTACTTC
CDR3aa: CSASPSGRASSYEQYF

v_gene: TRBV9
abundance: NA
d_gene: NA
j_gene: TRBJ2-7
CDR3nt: TGTGCCAGCAGCCCTCGCGATCTCAACGAGCAGTACTTC
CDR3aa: CASSPRDLNEQYF

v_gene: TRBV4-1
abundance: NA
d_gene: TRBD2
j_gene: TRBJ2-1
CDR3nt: TGCGCCAGCAGCCAAGATTTTGGTCTAGCGGGGACCTACAATGAGCAGTTCTTC
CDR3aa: CASSQDFGLAGTYNEQFF

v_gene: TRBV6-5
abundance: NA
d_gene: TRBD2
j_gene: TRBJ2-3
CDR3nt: TGTGCCAGCAGCCGGACTAGCGGGAGTCCAGATACGCAGTATTTT
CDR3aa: CASSRTSGSPDTQYF

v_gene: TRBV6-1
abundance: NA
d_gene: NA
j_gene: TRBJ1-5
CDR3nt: TGTGCCAGCAGTGAAATTGTAGCAGGGTTCAATCAGCCCCAGCATTTT
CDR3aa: CASSEIVAGFNQPQHF

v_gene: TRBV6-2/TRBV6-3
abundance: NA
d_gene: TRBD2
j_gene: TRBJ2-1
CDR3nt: TGTGCCAGCAGTCGTGGACTAGCGGGGAAAGGGCCCTACAATGAGCAGTTCTTC
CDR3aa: CASSRGLAGKGPYNEQFF

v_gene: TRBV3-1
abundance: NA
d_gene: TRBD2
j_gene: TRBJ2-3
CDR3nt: TGTGCCAGCAGCCCCATAGGAGCGGGGTTACTGGATACGCAGTATTTT
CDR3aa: CASSPIGAGLLDTQYF

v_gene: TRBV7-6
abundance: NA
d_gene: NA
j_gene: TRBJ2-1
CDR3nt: TGTGCCAGCAGCCCGAATGGGGATGAGCAGTTCTTC
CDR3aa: CASSPNGDEQFF

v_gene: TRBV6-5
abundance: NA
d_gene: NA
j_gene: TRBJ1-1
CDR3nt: TGTGCCAGCACCGGTGCGAGGGGCGTGAACACTGAAGCTTTCTTT
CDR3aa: CASTGARGVNTEAFF

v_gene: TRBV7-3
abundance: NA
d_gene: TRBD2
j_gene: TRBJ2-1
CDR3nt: TGTGCCAGCAGCACCCAGACTAGCGGAGACAATGAGCAGTTCTTC
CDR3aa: CASSTQTSGDNEQFF

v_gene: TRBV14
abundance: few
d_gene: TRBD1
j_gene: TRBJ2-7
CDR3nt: TGTGCCAGCAGCCAAGCGGACAGGGCCTACGAGCAGTACTTC
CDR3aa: CASSQADRAYEQYF

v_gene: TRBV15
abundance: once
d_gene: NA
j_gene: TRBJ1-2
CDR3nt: TGTGCCACCAGCAGAGGGGCAGCGAACTATGGCTACACCTTC
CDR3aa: CATSRGAANYGYTF

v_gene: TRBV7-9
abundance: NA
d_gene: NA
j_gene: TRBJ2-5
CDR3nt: TGTGCCAGCAGCTTCCCGGACCGCTACGAACAGTACTTC
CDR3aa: CASSFPDRYEQYF

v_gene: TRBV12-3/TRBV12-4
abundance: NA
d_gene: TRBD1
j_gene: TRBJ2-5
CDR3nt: TGTGCCAGCAGCCCTGGACAGGCGCCGAGAGAGACCCAGTACTTC
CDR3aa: CASSPGQAPRETQYF

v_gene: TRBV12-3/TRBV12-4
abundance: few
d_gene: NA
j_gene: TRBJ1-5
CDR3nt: TGTGCCAGCAGTCCGTCAGGACTTCAGCTAGCCCAGCATTTT
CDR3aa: CASSPSGLQLAQHF

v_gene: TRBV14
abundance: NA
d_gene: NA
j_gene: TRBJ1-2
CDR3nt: TGTGCCAGCAGCCAAGATCGCGTGGGACGTAACTATGGCTACACCTTC
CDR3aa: CASSQDRVGRNYGYTF

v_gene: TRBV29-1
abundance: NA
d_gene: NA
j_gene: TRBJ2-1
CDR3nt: TGCAGCGGGGGGTATCTGTACAATGAGCAGTTCTTC
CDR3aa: CSGGYLYNEQFF

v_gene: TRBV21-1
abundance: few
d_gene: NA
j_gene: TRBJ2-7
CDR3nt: TGTGCCAGCAGCAAAGAAAAAGCGGGTACCTACGAGCAGTACTTC
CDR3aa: CASSKEKAGTYEQYF